The rows below give T cell receptor beta chains drawn from one sample of a study of early T cells in non-severe SARS-CoV-2 infection. TCRdb reanalysed the 5' RACE reads using MiXCR and keeps one entry per CDR3 protein. The table has about 44,000 distinct CDR3 sequences, less than 15% seen once. Sample: whole blood. These receptor sequences come from an adult who was a healthcare worker with PCR-confirmed SARS-CoV-2 infection or an uninfected control (not recorded which). CDR3s include the opening cysteine and the closing phenylalanine or tryptophan. D genes are given only for firm matches. Size values are once, few and many counts, or a class for expanded clones, and some rows have none.

D gene,clone size,J gene,V gene,CDR3 DNA,CDR3 protein
NA,NA,TRBJ2-3,TRBV5-1,TGCGCCAGCAGCTTGACGACAAGCCCTAGCACAGATACGCAGTATTTT,CASSLTTSPSTDTQYF
NA,few,TRBJ1-2,TRBV20-1,TGCAGTGCAACCTTCCAGGGCAGGCCGCCGGATGGCTACACCTTC,CSATFQGRPPDGYTF
NA,few,TRBJ2-1,TRBV6-5,TGTGCCAGCAGACAGGGTTTTGATGAGCAGTTCTTC,CASRQGFDEQFF
TRBD2,few,TRBJ2-5,TRBV6-2/TRBV6-3,TGTGCCAGCAGAGAAAGCGGGGGACAAGAGACCCAGTACTTC,CASRESGGQETQYF
NA,many,TRBJ2-7,TRBV7-9,TGTGCCAGCAGCCCCAAGGGCCCCAGCGAGCAGTACTTC,CASSPKGPSEQYF
NA,many,TRBJ2-7,TRBV2,TGTGCCAGCAGTGGGCAAACCTACGAGCAGTACTTC,CASSGQTYEQYF
TRBD1,NA,TRBJ1-1,TRBV6-5,TGTGCCAGCAGTTACGTCCGACAGGGTGGGAACACTGAAGCTTTCTTT,CASSYVRQGGNTEAFF
NA,NA,TRBJ1-4,TRBV7-9,TGTGCCAGCAGCCCGGTTGCAACTAATGAAAAACTGTTTTTT,CASSPVATNEKLFF
TRBD2,few,TRBJ2-3,TRBV11-2,TGTGCCAGCAGCCTACTAGCGGGAGTAGGAGATACGCAGTATTTT,CASSLLAGVGDTQYF
NA,many,TRBJ1-2,TRBV5-4,TGTGCCAGCAGCTTGGGTTCTATCCGGAGTGGCTACACCTTC,CASSLGSIRSGYTF
NA,NA,TRBJ2-2,TRBV9,TGTGCCAGCAGCGTAGAGAAGAACACCGGGGAGCTGTTTTTT,CASSVEKNTGELFF
NA,NA,TRBJ2-3,TRBV10-3,TGTGCCATCAGTGAGTCGTACCCCCGGGTTAGCACAGATACGCAGTATTTT,CAISESYPRVSTDTQYF
TRBD2,many,TRBJ2-3,TRBV27,TGTGCCAGCAGGGGAGGGTCGGGCACAGATACGCAGTATTTT,CASRGGSGTDTQYF
NA,many,TRBJ1-6,TRBV5-1,TGCGCCAGCAGCTTGGAACCTCTAGGGGAGATGTCACCCCTCCACTTT,CASSLEPLGEMSPLHF
NA,few,TRBJ2-7,TRBV28,TGTGCCAGCAGTTCCCTTTACTACGAGCAGTACTTC,CASSSLYYEQYF
NA,few,TRBJ1-3,TRBV9,TGTGCCAGCGGGGGGACTTCTGGAAACACCATATATTTT,CASGGTSGNTIYF
NA,many,TRBJ2-5,TRBV7-9,TGTGCCAGCAGCTTTGACAGCCAAGAGACCCAGTACTTC,CASSFDSQETQYF
NA,many,TRBJ2-5,TRBV11-2,TGTGCCAGCAGCTCATCGTACCTGGAGACCCAGTACTTC,CASSSSYLETQYF
NA,many,TRBJ2-3,TRBV29-1,TGCAGCGTTTCAAGGGCAGGAAGTGGAGCAGATACGCAGTATTTT,CSVSRAGSGADTQYF
NA,many,TRBJ1-1,TRBV7-2,TGTGCCAGCAGCTTAGTTGGCGCCGTGGGTCGGAACACTGAAGCTTTCTTT,CASSLVGAVGRNTEAFF